This is a list of T cell receptor beta chains from one sample in a study of shared clonotypes between healthy human individuals. Some clones are missing from TCRdb's copy, which holds only in-frame ones; the method was immunoSEQ multiplex PCR. The data show about 110,000 clones, roughly two thirds seen once. Source material: memory CD8+ T cells sorted from blood. The receptors derive from a woman aged 25 to 45 in good health. Both conserved end residues are part of each CDR3. D genes are given only for firm matches. The size field is filled for only some rows; it gives once, few, many or a size class.

j_gene	abundance	v_gene	d_gene	CDR3nt	CDR3aa
TRBJ2-6	NA	TRBV28	NA	TGTGCCAGCAGTTTGCAGCTAACTGGGGCCAACGTCCTGACTTTC	CASSLQLTGANVLTF
TRBJ2-6	many	TRBV7-6	TRBD1	TGTGCCAGCAGCCAGGCTGACAGGGGCTCTGGGGCCAACGTCCTGACTTTC	CASSQADRGSGANVLTF
TRBJ2-1	once	TRBV28	TRBD2	TGTGCCAGCAGTTTTACTAGCGGGAGGGAAAAGTTTGGGAATGAGCAGTTCTTC	CASSFTSGREKFGNEQFF
TRBJ2-6	NA	TRBV6-1	TRBD1	TGTGCCAGCAGTGCCCGGGACAGCAAGACGGTCTCTGGGGCCAACGTCCTGACTTTC	CASSARDSKTVSGANVLTF
TRBJ1-2	NA	TRBV7-9	NA	TGTGCCAGCAGCTCTGTAAGGGGGGCGGACGGCTACACCTTC	CASSSVRGADGYTF
TRBJ1-1	few	TRBV7-9	NA	TGTGCCAGCAGCTTAGCCCAGGCCGGCACTGAAGCTTTCTTT	CASSLAQAGTEAFF
TRBJ1-5	NA	TRBV1	NA	TGCACCAGCAGCCAAGTTATGGGACAGGGGATGTGGTATAGCAATCAGCCCCAGCATTTT	CTSSQVMGQGMWYSNQPQHF
TRBJ2-7	many	TRBV2	TRBD2	TGTGCCAGCATCCGGGAGGGGCCCCACGAGCAGTACTTC	CASIREGPHEQYF
TRBJ2-7	NA	TRBV28	TRBD2	TGTGCCAGCAGTTTACAGGCGGGAGTGGGGGAGCAGTACTTC	CASSLQAGVGEQYF
TRBJ2-3	NA	TRBV6-4	TRBD2	TGTGCCAGCAGTCTACTAGCGGGAGACACAGATACGCAGTATTTT	CASSLLAGDTDTQYF
TRBJ2-7	NA	TRBV11-2	NA	TGTGCCAGCACCTTAGTGTCAGGGCCCATCTACGAGCAGTACTTC	CASTLVSGPIYEQYF
TRBJ2-1	NA	TRBV18	TRBD2	TGTGCCAGCTCACACCGCGCGACTAGCGGGAGGGCCAGGAATGAGCAGTTCTTC	CASSHRATSGRARNEQFF
TRBJ2-1	NA	TRBV5-1	TRBD2	TGCGCCAGCAGCTCTGTGGCACCTAGCGGGAGCTTTAGTCAGTTCTTC	CASSSVAPSGSFSQFF
TRBJ2-5	NA	TRBV5-6	NA	TGTGCCAGCAGCCCAGGGTTGGAGACCCAGTACTTC	CASSPGLETQYF
TRBJ2-5	NA	TRBV5-4	NA	TGTGCCAGCAGCTTGGAGCGACAAGAGACCCAGTACTTC	CASSLERQETQYF
TRBJ1-2	NA	TRBV28	NA	TGTGCCAGCAGTCCCCCGACAGCTAACTATGGCTACACCTTC	CASSPPTANYGYTF
TRBJ2-3	NA	TRBV11-1	TRBD2	TGTGCCAGCAGCTTCCCCGGGACTAGTCCGTTACCATGGGATACGCAGTATTTT	CASSFPGTSPLPWDTQYF
TRBJ2-3	NA	TRBV27	TRBD1	TGTGCCAGCAGTTATAACAGGGGATCGGCAGATACGCAGTATTTT	CASSYNRGSADTQYF
TRBJ2-7	NA	TRBV29-1	TRBD2	TGCAGCGTCCTGGCGGGAGACCACGAGCAGTACTTC	CSVLAGDHEQYF
TRBJ2-1	few	TRBV4-2	TRBD1	TGTGCCAGCAGCCAGGATCCCGGGACAGGGGGCAATGAGCAGTTCTTC	CASSQDPGTGGNEQFF
TRBJ2-7	NA	TRBV6-1	TRBD2	TGTGCCAGCAGCGGAGCGGGGAGTTACGAGCAGTACTTC	CASSGAGSYEQYF
TRBJ2-1	few	TRBV11-2	NA	TGTGCCAGCAGCAAGCAACGGACCGAAAGCCAGTACAATGAGCAGTTCTTC	CASSKQRTESQYNEQFF
TRBJ1-4	NA	TRBV7-9	TRBD1	TGTGCCAGCAGCTCGACAGGGAATGAAAAACTGTTTTTT	CASSSTGNEKLFF
TRBJ2-5	NA	TRBV11-2	NA	TGTGCCAGCAGCTTATTCGGGACCCAGTACTTC	CASSLFGTQYF
TRBJ2-5	NA	TRBV2	TRBD2	TGTGCCAGCAGTGAAAAACTAGCGGGAGGAGGAGAGACCCAGTACTTC	CASSEKLAGGGETQYF
TRBJ2-7	few	TRBV10-3	NA	TGTGCCATCAGTGATCCTCTGCGGGACGAGCAGTACTTC	CAISDPLRDEQYF
TRBJ2-7	NA	TRBV7-9	TRBD2	TGTGCCAGCAGCTTCGTAATAGCGGGGGCCTACGAGCAGTACTTC	CASSFVIAGAYEQYF
TRBJ2-7	NA	TRBV7-9	TRBD2	TGTGCCAGCAGCTCCCCCGGGACAGGGACTAGCGGGGACGTCGATGAGCAGTACTTC	CASSSPGTGTSGDVDEQYF
TRBJ1-2	few	TRBV19	TRBD1	TGTGCCAGTATCGGACAGGGGGCGGTGGGCTACACCTTC	CASIGQGAVGYTF
TRBJ2-7	once	TRBV11-3	NA	TGTGCCAGCAGCTTTCAAGGGGATCGCTACGAGCAGTACTTC	CASSFQGDRYEQYF
TRBJ2-2	NA	TRBV9	NA	TGTGCCAGCAGCGTTTTGTTGAACACCGGGGAGCTGTTTTTT	CASSVLLNTGELFF
TRBJ1-5	NA	TRBV27	NA	TGTGCCAGCAGTTTTCTCTCGACGTTACAGGCCCTGGATCAGCCCCAGCATTTT	CASSFLSTLQALDQPQHF
TRBJ2-3	NA	TRBV14	TRBD2	TGTGCCAGCGGACGGACTAGCGGGAGGGGGAGGCCAGATACGCAGTATTTT	CASGRTSGRGRPDTQYF
TRBJ2-1	NA	TRBV9	NA	TGTGCCAGCAGCGCTGACAGAAATGAGCAGTTCTTC	CASSADRNEQFF
TRBJ2-4	NA	TRBV5-1	NA	TGCGCCAGCAGCCCGTTGAAGGGAATGGCCAAAAACATTCAGTACTTC	CASSPLKGMAKNIQYF
TRBJ2-2	NA	TRBV5-1	NA	TGCGCCAGCAGCTTGGGCGGGGTCAACACCGGGGAGCTGTTTTTT	CASSLGGVNTGELFF